Sequencing of this T cell receptor beta chain was carried out in a study of T cell repertoires in cytomegalovirus infection (dated by TCRdb to between 2018 and 2021). Looking at the study overall: Recently identified HLA-C-restricted CMV epitopes, whose presentation resists viral immunomodulation, were targeted by peptide stimulations together with well-studied HLA-B-restricted epitopes. Donor HLA type was relevant to the analysis, as public TCR beta signatures indicated carriage of CMV infection together with the matching HLA type. Paper-wide results and their limitations: The ex vivo response was dominated by HLA-C-restricted CMV-specific TCR beta clonotypes, which also provided the single most frequent clonotype in two of eight donors. In both this cohort and an independent roughly 330-donor cohort, the cumulative frequency of public TCR beta family members distinguished carriers of CMV infection plus the relevant HLA type.

Sequenced on an Illumina HiSeq 1500. TCRdb reanalyzed the raw reads on its own, using fastp at Q25 for trimming and MiXCR for clone calling, and kept in-frame beta chains. Every entry covers one CDR3 protein and lists the most common genes and DNA from its rows. Counted in this sample were roughly 120,000 distinct CDR3 sequences; 30% of them appeared once. Less than 45% of the sample belongs to the ten largest clones. The intended sense of this specimen's treatment or condition label: in vitro stimulation with specific CMV peptide epitopes to enrich CMV-specific T cells. Inclusive of the bounding cysteine and phenylalanine, the CDR3 is 14 residues long. The read is trimmed to its CDR3 DNA, 42 bases read in frame from base 1. V loses 6 bases of germline sequence and J loses 3 bases, and the interval between the two ends is 14 bases. Looking up the germline V gene yields CDR1 WSHSY and CDR2 SAAADI. Concerning this clonotype itself: The clone's antigen remains unknown. No clone much larger than this one lies a single base away; base qualities are absent.

The sequence links TRBV10-2 to TRBJ1-1; there is no confident call for the D gene. The receptor was derived from a human donor in good health (CMV status not recorded). Some clones in this sample may be carry-over from other donors' samples. The starting material was CD8+ T cells from cultured PBMCs, obtained from culture after CMV antigen stimulation. For the CDR3, the sequence is CASSPPGLDTEAFF. The nucleotide sequence reads as follows: TGCGCCAGCAGCCCCCCCGGGCTGGACACTGAAGCTTTCTTT.